This TCR beta chain was captured by sequencing in a study of T cell changes during pregnancy in multiple sclerosis. The CDR3 has 15 amino acids. In germline, CDR1 is SGHRS, CDR2 YFSETQ. V was clipped by 0 bases and J by 1 base, with 10 bases between them. Here immunoSEQ multiplex PCR was the method, and the copy in TCRdb shows in-frame clones only, minus some. There are around 75,000 clones in the sample; more than 80% occur only once, and around 0.96% lies in the top ten. The gene calls are TRBV5-1 and TRBJ1-1; D remains unclear. Sequencing used peripheral blood, obtained in the first trimester of pregnancy. The TCR originated in a female donor in good health, enrolled as a control in a pregnancy study. The CDR3 reads CASSLAAHTNTEAFF. CDR3 DNA sequence: TGCGCCAGCAGCTTGGCCGCACATACGAACACTGAAGCTTTCTTT.